This record looks at one TCR beta chain sequence and its context. This clonotype was counted at least ten times. There is no known antigen for this receptor. No clone much larger than this one lies a single base away; base qualities are absent. The CDR3 has 14 amino acids, counting the end cysteine and phenylalanine. Only the CDR3 portion is preserved as DNA: 42 bases, with reading frame beginning at the first base. From a lookup of the germline V gene (reference sequence), CDR1 and CDR2 are LNHNV and YYDKDF. V lost 3 bases and J lost 8 bases; the stretch between them is 16 bases long. Libraries were constructed by multiplex PCR. Reads for this sample came from an Illumina HiSeq 4000. TCR beta libraries were built with iRepertoire HTBI primers and Arm-PCR amplification of CDR3 regions. Before sequencing, the PCR products went through gel purification. As for the original processing: Across samples, approximately 68 TRBV and 13 to 15 TRBJ segments were identified and used for gene usage analysis of CDR3 amino acid clonotypes. COPE and FqMerger were used to merge the filtered high-quality paired reads into contigs. Contigs were aligned with BLAST to IMGT TRBV, TRBD and TRBJ reference genes, and CDR3 was defined per IMGT. Highly expanded clones were defined as clonotypes with a frequency above 0.1%. Repertoire diversity was measured by Shannon entropy, and V-J evenness by the Gini coefficient. A clonotype found in more than one individual was treated as public. TCRdb trimmed public reads at Q25 via fastp, called clones via MiXCR and kept in-frame beta chains. Identical CDR3 protein sequences are pooled into one entry, listed with their most common genes and DNA. TCRdb's processing, not the authors', yielded these V and J calls. This sample is represented by around 400,000 distinct CDR3 sequences; approximately 16% of them were singletons. Of the sample, about 8.3% falls within the top ten clones.

This specimen comes from a study of regulatory T cells in long-lasting Graves disease (dated by TCRdb to 2020 to 2022). For the study in its entirety: In the newly diagnosed Graves' disease group, patients had been taking antithyroid drugs for less than 3 months. The study was registered as a clinical trial and conducted in China. Patients with persistent Graves' disease were compared with patients with newly diagnosed Graves' disease using TCR sequencing and RNA sequencing of peripheral blood. A total of about 33 samples underwent TCR sequencing, from 13 patients with persistent Graves' disease and some 20 patients with newly diagnosed Graves' disease.

Explained via the paper, the time point label denotes: newly diagnosed GD, antithyroid drugs for less than 3 months. For both TCR sequencing and RNA sequencing, RNA was extracted from PBMCs using TRIzol. The diagnosis of Graves' disease was made according to American Thyroid Association guidelines. Patients were recruited from an endocrinology department in Xi'an, China. From each patient, around 8.3 milliliters of peripheral blood was collected into an EDTA anticoagulant tube. Ficoll Paque Plus density gradient separation was used to isolate PBMCs, and no further T cell sorting was done. An Agilent 2100 Bioanalyzer and agarose gel were used to check RNA quality, and a NanoDrop 2000 was used to measure RNA concentration. General study outcomes and caveats: TRBV28, TRBJ1-2 and TRBJ2-5 were preferentially used in persistent disease, while TRBV20-1 and TRBJ2-1 were favored in newly diagnosed disease. Because the primary lesion, thyroid tissue, could not be accessed, the study looked at peripheral blood alone. Sequencing and analysis were limited to the TCR beta chain. As a limitation, the authors acknowledged that the small sample size may reduce accuracy. More public clonotypes were shared among persistent patients (2,741) than among newly diagnosed patients (966). Persistent Graves' disease patients showed lower TCR Shannon entropy and fewer highly expanded clones than newly diagnosed patients, suggesting clonal expansion.

These data also formed part of another study, on T cells in Graves' hyperthyroidism and ophthalmopathy. As the second study states: Graves' hyperthyroidism was defined as stable when no progression to ophthalmopathy occurred over 18 months of follow-up. Hyperthyroidism patients were newly diagnosed, with disease duration under 2 months, and aged 18 to 65 years. Any patient with an uncontrolled infection, another autoimmune disease, pregnancy or lactation was excluded. Diagnoses were based on clinical symptoms, serum thyroxine and TRAb, thyroid ultrasound and orbital computed tomography. The first round of RT-PCR for the TCR CDR3 was performed with the HTBI primer set and the Qiagen OneStep RT-PCR kit. Most expanded thyroid clonotypes (frequency above 0.001) were also detected in blood, a finding suggesting that blood repertoires may reflect thyroid immune responses. In cross-validation, a model built on a 13 V-J signature told ophthalmopathy apart from stable hyperthyroidism with under 90% sensitivity and around 81% specificity, and in testing the same model reached 80%/75%. In validation, progression to ophthalmopathy was predicted by the model with 70.59% sensitivity and 72% to 85% specificity, a median of about 6.8 months before onset. To identify distinguishing TCR V-J signatures, a discovery cohort of about 100 patients was used, comprising 40 to 45 with Graves' ophthalmopathy and around 57 with stable Graves' hyperthyroidism. Prospective prediction of ophthalmopathy was tested in an independent validation cohort consisting of roughly 19 hyperthyroidism patients and approximately 16 patients who later progressed to ophthalmopathy. For training and testing, the roughly 93 patients in the discovery cohort were randomly divided in a 7:3 ratio. Thyroid tissue and blood T-cell repertoires from several Graves' hyperthyroidism patients were also compared in the study. Following sampling, methimazole starting at 30 mg daily was given to hyperthyroidism patients, and high-dose intravenous methylprednisolone was given to ophthalmopathy patients. The libraries were constructed in a second round of multiplex PCR and then size-selected and purified. Paired-end sequencing of the libraries was performed with 100 bp reads on an Illumina HiSeq2000. SOAPnuke was used to process the raw data, with reads discarded if the reads contained adapters or uncalled bases, had a mean Phred below 15, or lacked an exact constant-primer or identifier match. High-quality paired reads were merged with COPE v1.2.5, and unique nucleotide sequences were defined as clonotypes. Clonotypes were aligned to IMGT TRBV, TRBD and TRBJ reference segments using MiTCR v1.1. The analysis was restricted to V-J combinations with a frequency above 0.0001, which together covered 98% to 99.2% of the repertoires. The TCS score was defined as F50 (clonal expansion) divided by E x V (chaos), with BLOSUM62-based TCRdist calculated between CDR3 peptides within each V-J. Welch's t-statistics and random forest reduced some 510 V-J features to 10 to 15, which were used in a naive Bayes classifier (R e1071). No statistical method was used to set the sample size in advance, and investigators knew the group allocation. TCR Vbeta CDR3 sequencing of roughly 140 peripheral blood samples (over 40 ophthalmopathy, approximately 80 hyperthyroidism and approximately 17 progressor patients) is reported in the paper.

The chain is made from TRBV15 and TRBJ1-1, and the D gene may be TRBD1, 6 bases matching. This sequence originates from a woman between 40 and 50 years old with Graves disease. Donor details come from another sample of the same person, matched by shared clones. The source material was peripheral blood mononuclear cells (PBMCs), sampled at new diagnosis, from a patient treated with antithyroid drugs. The nucleotide sequence is given as TGTGCCACCAGCAGGTCAGGGGTCCTCGGAGAAGCTTTCTTT. It specifies CATSRSGVLGEAFF.